A single sample gave rise to the 24 T cell receptor beta chains below, sequenced in a study of long-term antiretroviral therapy in people with HIV. The immunoSEQ assay was v3.0, run at survey level. Here immunoSEQ multiplex PCR was the method, and the copy in TCRdb shows in-frame clones only, minus some. In the table there are approximately 17,000 clones, 77% of which are singletons. Sequencing used unsorted PBMCs, obtained around 2.1 years before starting antiretroviral therapy. The receptors derive from a man aged 25-45 years with HIV.

This clone was observed a few times. The V call is TRBV2, the J call TRBJ1-3; D perhaps matches TRBD1 (6 bases). CDR3 length: 13 residues. CDR1 and CDR2 (germline): SNHLY, FYNNEI. The V end was cut by 5 bases, the J end by 2 bases, with 7 bases between. CDR3 sequence (DNA): TGTGCCAGCAGTACAGGGACTGGAAACACCATATATTTT. This sequence encodes CASSTGTGNTIYF.

The chain employs TRBV9 and TRBJ2-7, with D tentatively TRBD1 (6 bases). The CDR3 is 13 amino acids. The V end was cut by 7 bases, the J end by 2 bases, with 13 bases between. Germline V gene lookup returns CDR1 SGDLS and CDR2 YYNGEE. CDR3 protein: CASGPGVPYEQYF. CDR3 in DNA: TGTGCCAGCGGACCAGGGGTTCCCTACGAGCAGTACTTC.

The chain is built from TRBV5-1 and TRBJ2-3; D call uncertain. V was clipped by 5 bases and J by 4 bases, with 17 bases between them. The CDR3 is 15 residues long. The germline V gene has CDR1 SGHRS and CDR2 YFSETQ. The CDR3 coding sequence is TGCGCCAGCAGTCCCGGGCCTAGAGGCCCAGATACGCAGTATTTT. It is translated as CASSPGPRGPDTQYF.

The chain has TRBV5-4 and TRBJ2-5, with D possibly TRBD1 on 5 matching bases. This CDR3 comprises 14 residues. The V and J ends lost 3 bases and 2 bases respectively, with 11 bases between them. CDR1 and CDR2 from the germline V gene are SGHNT and YYREEE (reference sequence). CDR3 in amino acids: CASSSATGQETQYF. CDR3 in DNA: TGTGCCAGCAGCTCCGCCACAGGACAAGAGACCCAGTACTTC.

The V call is TRBV4-1, the J call TRBJ2-5; the match to TRBD1 covers 8 bases. Trimming cost V 1 base and J 5 bases; bases outside gene matches: 6. From germline, CDR1 is MGHRA and CDR2 YSYEKL. CDR3 size: 15 residues. The CDR3 DNA follows: TGCGCCAGCAGCCAAGTCCAGGGGGCGGGGGAGACCCAGTACTTC. Translated, it gives CASSQVQGAGETQYF.

The chain has TRBV6-5 and TRBJ2-1; 9 positions match TRBD2. V dropped 0 bases and J dropped 5; count of bases not matched to a gene: 5. CDR1 is MNHEY and CDR2 is SVGAGI in the germline V gene. This CDR3 region has 16 residues. CDR3 coding DNA: TGTGCCAGCAGTTACTCCCCGAGACTAGCGGACAATGAGCAGTTCTTC. Protein: CASSYSPRLADNEQFF.

The CDR3 DNA is TGCGCCAGCAGCTCTGACAGCTTAATGAACACTGAAGCTTTCTTT. This gives the protein CASSSDSLMNTEAFF. The V gene is TRBV5-1, the J gene TRBJ1-1; tentative D call: TRBD1 (5 bases). The CDR3 totals 15 residues. The V end lost 3 bases, the J end lost 0 bases, and 12 bases lay between the germline ends. Germline-derived CDR1 and CDR2 are SGHRS and YFSETQ.

The rearrangement links TRBV7-8 to TRBJ2-1; D gene ambiguous. The CDR3 totals 13 residues. Trimming took 2 bases from V and 3 from J, leaving 5 bases between them. Germline V CDR1 and CDR2: SGHVS, FQNEAQ. CDR3 bases: TGTGCCAGCAGCTTAATAGACTACAATGAGCAGTTCTTC. This sequence encodes CASSLIDYNEQFF. The full variable domain, its missing parts supplied by reference TRBV7-8 and TRBJ2-1, is GAGVSQSPRYKVAKRGQDVALRCDPISGHVSLFWYQQALGQGPEFLTYFQNEAQLDKSGLPSDRFFAERPEGSVSTLKIQRTQQEDSAVYLCASSLIDYNEQFFGPGTRLTVL.

This clone appeared a single time. The rearrangement joins TRBV7-6 to TRBJ2-7; 14 nucleotides line up with TRBD2. J was trimmed by 0 bases and V by 4 bases; bases with no gene match: 2. In germline, CDR1 is SGHVS, CDR2 FNYEAQ. There are 16 residues in the CDR3. This chain's CDR3 is CASSSGTSGGSYEQYF. In DNA, the CDR3 is TGTGCCAGCAGCTCTGGGACTAGCGGGGGCTCCTACGAGCAGTACTTC.

Notes on this clone: Different DNA sequences within this sample yield the same CDR3. This chain joins TRBV13 and TRBJ1-2; a weak D match, TRBD1 (6 bases). In germline, CDR1 is PRHDT, CDR2 FYEKMQ (reference sequence). The V end lost 2 bases, the J end lost 8 bases, and 9 bases lay between the germline ends. CDR3 length equals 12 residues. CDR3 sequence (DNA): TGTGCCAGCAGCTTATTCGGGGGCGGCTACACCTTC. Encoded protein: CASSLFGGGYTF.

The CDR3 DNA sequence: TGTGCCAGCAGTGAGAGGCAAACCTATGGCTACACCTTC. Its translation is CASSERQTYGYTF. The chain recombines TRBV6-1 with TRBJ1-2, with D unresolved. This CDR3 is 13 amino acids long. CDR1 is MNHNS, CDR2 SASEGT, per germline. Between the trimmed V and J ends, which lost 3 bases and 4 bases, there was a span of 9 bases.

The chain combines TRBV7-9 with TRBJ2-5; D unclear. V dropped 2 bases and J dropped 2 bases, with 6 bases sitting between them. Germline V gene sequence: CDR1 SEHNR, CDR2 FQNEAQ (reference sequence). This CDR3 region has 13 residues. CDR3 loop: CASSLSRQETQYF. The CDR3 nucleotides read TGTGCCAGCAGCTTAAGTCGACAAGAGACCCAGTACTTC.

The chain combines TRBV10-2 with TRBJ1-5; D is perhaps TRBD1 (6 bases). From germline, CDR1 is WSHSY and CDR2 SAAADI. Trimming cost V 8 bases and J 5 bases, with 16 bases left between them. This CDR3 contains 14 residues. CDR3 sequence (DNA): TGCGCCAGCCAGAAAGGGGGGGCCTATCAGCCCCAGCATTTT. Amino acid sequence: CASQKGGAYQPQHF.

The chain is built from TRBV2 and TRBJ2-1; a possible D gene is TRBD2 (6 bases). Germline lookup yields CDR1 SNHLY and CDR2 FYNNEI. This CDR3 is built from 11 residues. V dropped 11 bases and J dropped 14 bases, with 19 bases sitting between them. The CDR3: CAAGGRGEEFF. CDR3 DNA sequence: TGTGCCGCCGGGGGACGGGGAGAGGAGTTCTTC.

This sequence joins TRBV19 and TRBJ1-1; 10 positions match TRBD1. This CDR3 comprises 15 residues. Per germline, CDR1 LNHDA and CDR2 SQIVND (reference sequence). Trimming removed 6 bases from V and 4 bases from J; junction bases left unmatched: 8. The CDR3 spells CASSQRRDRGTEAFF. The CDR3 DNA sequence: TGTGCCAGTAGCCAAAGGCGGGACAGGGGCACTGAAGCTTTCTTT. Using reference TRBV19 and TRBJ1-1 for the parts outside the CDR3, the full variable domain is DGGITQSPKYLFRKEGQNVTLSCEQNLNHDAMYWYRQDPGQGLRLIYYSQIVNDFQKGDIAEGYSVSREKKESFPLTVTSAQKNPTAFYLCASSQRRDRGTEAFFGQGTRLTVV.

This chain uses TRBV5-1 with TRBJ1-3; D gene ambiguous. The CDR3 extends over 14 amino acids. CDR1 and CDR2 from the germline V gene are SGHRS and YFSETQ. V was shortened by 7 bases and J by 0 bases, with 11 bases between the two germline ends. CDR3 nucleotides: TGCGCCAGCCGCCCCCCGGACTCTGGAAACACCATATATTTT. The encoded protein is CASRPPDSGNTIYF.

V is TRBV18 and J is TRBJ1-3; 7 bases align to TRBD1. The CDR3 consists of 15 residues. The ends lost 6 bases at V and 0 bases at J; junction bases unmatched: 5. From germline, CDR1 is KGHSH and CDR2 LQKENI. The CDR3 spells CASSTGQDSGNTIYF. DNA for the CDR3: TGTGCCAGCTCCACAGGACAGGACTCTGGAAACACCATATATTTT.

The rearrangement joins TRBV10-3 to TRBJ1-3; possible D gene TRBD1, 6 bases. The CDR3 runs to 15 residues. The V end lost 7 bases, the J end lost 4 bases, and 17 bases lay between the germline ends. Germline CDR1 ENHRY, CDR2 SYGVKD. CDR3 sequence: CAITETGLGGNTIYF. DNA for the CDR3: TGTGCCATCACCGAGACAGGCCTGGGAGGAAACACCATATATTTT.

This clone was counted between two and nine times. The V call is TRBV5-4, the J call TRBJ2-7; D may correspond to TRBD1 or TRBD2 (5 bases each). The CDR3 loop spans 14 amino acids. Germline lookup yields CDR1 SGHNT and CDR2 YYREEE (reference sequence). V lost 0 bases, J lost 3 bases, and 10 bases lay in between. The CDR3 nucleotides read TGTGCCAGCAGCTTGGGGGGGAGAGTCTACGAGCAGTACTTC. This gives the protein CASSLGGRVYEQYF.

The chain carries TRBV30 and TRBJ2-1, with 9 bases aligning to TRBD2. The length of the CDR3 is 14 residues. Germline values: CDR1 GTSNPN, CDR2 SVGIG (reference sequence). V lost 5 bases and J lost 0; bases outside the gene matches: 2. The CDR3 spells CAWGSGSSYNEQFF. The CDR3 DNA follows: TGTGCCTGGGGTAGCGGGAGCTCCTACAATGAGCAGTTCTTC.

The chain uses TRBV7-9 and TRBJ2-1; TRBD2 is a possible D gene (5 bases). CDR3 length equals 17 residues. V dropped 5 bases and J dropped 4 bases, with 21 bases sitting between them. Per germline, CDR1 SEHNR and CDR2 FQNEAQ (reference sequence). The CDR3: CASSTDLAPTAYNEQFF. The CDR3 DNA reads TGTGCCAGCAGCACCGACCTAGCCCCGACCGCATACAATGAGCAGTTCTTC.

This sequence joins TRBV6-6 and TRBJ1-2; D gene uncertain. CDR3 size: 12 residues. V was pared by 4 bases and J by 5 bases, with 8 bases between. CDR1 is MNHNY and CDR2 is SVGAGI in the germline V gene (reference sequence). The CDR3 loop is CASSSREYGYTF. The CDR3 region has the DNA TGTGCCAGCAGTTCCCGAGAGTATGGCTACACCTTC.

This sequence joins TRBV7-2 and TRBJ2-4; 9 nucleotides align to TRBD1. The CDR3 is made up of 15 amino acids. CDR1 and CDR2 from the germline V gene are SGHTA and FQGNSA. V gave up 6 bases and J gave up 3 bases; unmatched junction bases: 6. The CDR3 loop is CASRAQGANKNIQYF. DNA of the CDR3: TGTGCCAGCAGGGCACAGGGGGCGAACAAAAACATTCAGTACTTC.

The chain combines TRBV18 with TRBJ2-5; 7 bases line up with TRBD2. This CDR3 is 15 amino acids long. CDR1 is KGHSH and CDR2 is LQKENI in the germline V gene. With V trimmed by 1 base and J by 5 bases, 7 bases remained unmatched. The CDR3 DNA reads TGTGCCAGCTCACCACGGGTTGGAGCGGGGGAGACCCAGTACTTC. The encoded protein is CASSPRVGAGETQYF.